Each of the 5 T cell receptor beta chains below was sequenced from the same sample in a study of blood T cell repertoires in COVID-19. TCRdb's copy holds only in-frame clones and misses some; the assay was immunoSEQ multiplex PCR. The repertoire holds 150,000 to 200,000 clones, 88% seen once, with about 6.3% in the top ten. Sequenced input: peripheral blood. These receptors all stem from a man aged 35 to 55 with active or convalescent COVID-19.

The chain's CDR3 is CASSLAGGKTDTQYF. In nucleotides, the CDR3 is TGTGCCAGCAGCTTGGCAGGGGGCAAGACAGATACGCAGTATTTT. The chain has TRBV5-6 and TRBJ2-3, with TRBD1 matching 8 bases. The CDR3 extends over 15 amino acids. CDR1 and CDR2 from the germline V gene are SGHDT and YYEEEE. V was pared by 0 bases and J by 3 bases, with 3 bases of the junction left unmatched. Full variable domain (rest looked up from reference TRBV5-6 and TRBJ2-3): DAGVTQSPTHLIKTRGQQVTLRCSPKSGHDTVSWYQQALGQGPQFIFQYYEEEERQRGNFPDRFSGHQFPNYSSELNVNALLLGDSALYLCASSLAGGKTDTQYFGPGTRLTVL.

The chain combines TRBV5-1 with TRBJ2-2; maybe TRBD2 (5 bases). V gave up 4 bases and J gave up 5 bases, with 15 bases separating them. CDR1 is SGHRS, CDR2 YFSETQ, per germline. This CDR3 has 15 amino acids. CDR3 nucleotide sequence: TGCGCCAGCAGCCCCGCCGAGGGTGGGACCGGGGAGCTGTTTTTT. Residues: CASSPAEGGTGELFF. The full variable domain, its missing parts supplied by reference TRBV5-1 and TRBJ2-2, is KAGVTQTPRYLIKTRGQQVTLSCSPISGHRSVSWYQQTPGQGLQFLFEYFSETQRNKGNFPGRFSGRQFSNSRSEMNVSTLELGDSALYLCASSPAEGGTGELFFGEGSRLTVL.

This clone was seen only a few times. The chain uses TRBV2 and TRBJ1-5, with 7 bases aligning to TRBD1. The CDR3 totals 14 residues. Germline V gene sequence: CDR1 SNHLY, CDR2 FYNNEI. V was pared by 4 bases and J by 2 bases, with 2 bases of the junction left unmatched. The CDR3 region is CASSGQGGNQPQHF. The CDR3 DNA follows: TGTGCCAGCAGTGGACAGGGCGGCAATCAGCCCCAGCATTTT.

The rearrangement uses TRBV4-3 and TRBJ1-1, with no clear D. Trimming took off 0 bases at V and 7 bases at J, with 9 bases between the two ends. The CDR3 spans 13 residues. The germline V gene has CDR1 LGHNA and CDR2 YSLEER. The CDR3 DNA sequence: TGCGCCAGCAGCCAAGAGTCGGGGTTTGAAGCTTTCTTT. This gives the protein CASSQESGFEAFF.

V is TRBV27 and J is TRBJ1-1, with D possibly being TRBD1 (6 bases). This CDR3 comprises 13 residues. V lost 6 bases and J 3 bases, leaving 11 bases between the germline ends. Germline V gene lookup returns CDR1 MNHEY and CDR2 SMNVEV (reference sequence). CDR3 coding DNA: TGTGCCAGCAGAAACAGGGTGGACACTGAAGCTTTCTTT. Translation: CASRNRVDTEAFF.